The count of the clone carrying this T cell receptor beta chain is one. Methods used by the authors: Amplification with reference gene primers provided the estimates of nucleated cell counts. Produced via immunoSEQ multiplex PCR; TCRdb's table is partial and in-frame only. V and J calls and clone size follow that table, whereas D and trimming were derived from the DNA. The sample lists about 140,000 clones; under 90% were seen once. This entry comes from a study of blood T cell repertoires in COVID-19. At the level of the study: Specimens from acute and convalescent COVID-19 originated in the United States, Italy and Spain. Sources were T cells, B-cell-depleted T cells, or PBMCs; the material itself was cDNA or gDNA.

V was pared by 4 bases and J by 7 bases, with 8 bases between. Germline V gives CDR1 SNHLY, CDR2 FYNNEI. The CDR3 has 12 residues. This chain uses TRBV2 with TRBJ2-1; D not certain. Sequenced sample: peripheral blood. The sequence derives from a man aged 70-80 years who had recovered from COVID-19. As DNA, the CDR3 is TGTGCCAGCAGTGGGAACGGGAATGAGCAGTTCTTC. Translated: CASSGNGNEQFF.